A selection of T cell receptor beta chains follows, all from one sample in a study of CD4+ T cells in melanoma. TCRdb's table, derived via immunoSEQ multiplex PCR, lists solely in-frame clones and lacks some. The table has 110,000 to 150,000 clones, around 90% seen once. These receptors all stem from a human donor with melanoma. CDR3s include the opening cysteine and the closing phenylalanine or tryptophan. The D gene is left open where the match is weak. Size values are once, few and many counts, or a class for expanded clones, and some rows have none.

V,size,J,D,CDR3,DNA
TRBV5-1,.,TRBJ2-5,.,CASSLLSVQETQYF,TGCGCCAGCAGCTTGCTTAGTGTTCAAGAGACCCAGTACTTC
TRBV5-8,few,TRBJ2-1,TRBD2,CASSLGSGGGYNEQFF,TGTGCCAGCAGCTTGGGTAGCGGGGGAGGATACAATGAGCAGTTCTTC
TRBV20-1,.,TRBJ2-1,.,CSAERDWGQFF,TGCAGTGCTGAACGGGACTGGGGGCAGTTCTTC
TRBV5-1,.,TRBJ2-5,TRBD2,CASSRGLAGGQETQYF,TGCGCCAGCAGCCGGGGACTAGCGGGGGGCCAAGAGACCCAGTACTTC
TRBV5-1,.,TRBJ2-5,TRBD2,CASSLGAGGPMIETQYF,TGCGCCAGCAGCTTGGGAGCGGGGGGGCCTATGATCGAGACCCAGTACTTC
TRBV5-1,.,TRBJ2-2,TRBD2,CASSPGLAGVTGELFF,TGCGCCAGCAGCCCGGGACTAGCGGGGGTGACCGGGGAGCTGTTTTTT
TRBV7-9,.,TRBJ1-3,.,CASSPNLSGARNTIYF,TGTGCCAGCAGCCCGAATCTCTCAGGGGCGCGAAACACCATATATTTT
TRBV5-1,.,TRBJ2-1,.,CASSLLGVGDNEQFF,TGCGCCAGCAGCTTGCTCGGAGTGGGAGACAATGAGCAGTTCTTC
TRBV30,.,TRBJ1-2,.,CAWSQGGFYGYTF,TGTGCCTGGAGTCAGGGCGGGTTCTATGGCTACACCTTC
TRBV2,.,TRBJ2-3,.,CASRGLTDTQYF,TGTGCCAGCAGGGGGTTAACAGATACGCAGTATTTT